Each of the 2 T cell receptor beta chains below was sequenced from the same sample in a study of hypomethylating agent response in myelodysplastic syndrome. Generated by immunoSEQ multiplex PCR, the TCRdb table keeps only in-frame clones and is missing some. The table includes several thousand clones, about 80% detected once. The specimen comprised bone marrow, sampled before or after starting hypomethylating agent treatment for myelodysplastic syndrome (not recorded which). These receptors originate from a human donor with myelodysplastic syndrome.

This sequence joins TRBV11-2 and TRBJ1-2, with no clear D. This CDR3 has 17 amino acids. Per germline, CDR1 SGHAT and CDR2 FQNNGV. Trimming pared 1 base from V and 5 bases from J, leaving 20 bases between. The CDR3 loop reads CASSLGLVGRRVYGYTF. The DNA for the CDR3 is TGTGCCAGCAGCTTAGGATTAGTGGGCAGGAGAGTATATGGCTACACCTTC.

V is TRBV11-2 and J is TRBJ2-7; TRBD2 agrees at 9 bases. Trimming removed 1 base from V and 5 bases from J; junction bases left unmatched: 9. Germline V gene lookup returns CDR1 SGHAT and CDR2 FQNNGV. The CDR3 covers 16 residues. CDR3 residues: CASSLGGGSGSHEQYF. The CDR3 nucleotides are TGTGCCAGCAGCTTAGGTGGCGGTAGCGGGAGCCACGAGCAGTACTTC.